This TCR beta chain emerged from a study of blood T cell repertoires in COVID-19. Study-wide background: Spain, Italy and the United States supplied samples that represented acute and convalescent COVID-19. From T cells, B-cell-depleted T cells, or PBMCs came the material, which was cDNA or gDNA.

Authors' methods: Amplified reference gene primers provided the basis for estimating nucleated cell counts. Method: immunoSEQ multiplex PCR; TCRdb's copy keeps in-frame clones and lacks some. That table is the source of V, J and clone size, and D and trimming were worked out from the DNA. The table shows some 150,000 clones, with around 86% occurring only once. Sequenced: peripheral blood. This TCR derives from a human donor in a cohort sampled during active COVID-19.

The CDR3 DNA sequence: TGTGCCAGCAGTGAATTAATTTACTCCTACAATGAGCAGTTCTTC. Amino acids: CASSELIYSYNEQFF. The chain links TRBV6-1 to TRBJ2-1, with unresolved D. The CDR3 is 15 amino acids. Per germline, CDR1 MNHNS and CDR2 SASEGT. V dropped 2 bases and J dropped 0 bases, with 8 bases sitting between them.